The 5 T cell receptor beta chains below come from one sample, sequenced in a study of blood T cells in healthy people across ages. A second PCR, run for roughly 7 to 12 cycles, used a sample-barcoded 5' primer plus a J-beta primer mix. TCRdb redid the calling of the 5' RACE reads with MiXCR, one entry per CDR3 protein. The sample carries 910,000 or so distinct CDR3 sequences, around 54% recorded once. Sequencing was performed on blood. Receptor source: a woman aged 55-69 years in good health.

J is TRBJ2-4 and V is TRBV3-1; TRBD1 matches 7 bases. The J call is uncertain, as TRBJ2-7 better fits the DNA end. From germline, CDR1 is LGHDT and CDR2 YNNKEL (reference sequence). The CDR3 sequence is 16 residues long. For the CDR3, the DNA is TGTGCCAGCAGCCACCTGGGACAGACCGTGCCCTACGAGCAGTACTTC. Its protein is CASSHLGQTVPYEQYF.

The chain employs TRBV2 and TRBJ2-3; weak D call: TRBD2 (6 bases). In germline, CDR1 is SNHLY, CDR2 FYNNEI. Trimming stripped 0 bases from V and 2 bases from J, with 12 bases between. This CDR3 contains 16 residues. In DNA form, the CDR3 reads TGTGCCAGCAGTGAAGCAGTCGGGAGTACCACAGATACGCAGTATTTT. Encoded protein: CASSEAVGSTTDTQYF.

The chain uses TRBV7-2 and TRBJ2-5, with 9 bases fitting TRBD2. With the DNA end fitting TRBJ2-7 better, the J assignment may be wrong. Germline CDR1 and CDR2: SGHTA and FQGNSA. This CDR3 is 16 amino acids long. DNA of the CDR3: TGTGCCAGCAGCCAGAATAGGGTGACTAGCGGCTACGAGCAGTACTTC. This encodes CASSQNRVTSGYEQYF.

This clonotype was seen more than once but under ten times. The chain links TRBV28 to TRBJ2-5, with D perhaps TRBD1 (6 bases). From germline, CDR1 is MDHEN and CDR2 SYDVKM. Trimming removed 3 bases from V and 5 bases from J, with 13 bases in between. The CDR3 has 14 residues. CDR3: CASSFPGAGETQYF. CDR3 sequence (DNA): TGTGCCAGCAGTTTTCCAGGGGCTGGGGAGACCCAGTACTTC.

This clonotype occurred a few times. This sequence joins TRBV29-1 and TRBJ2-1; D may be TRBD2 (5 bases). Germline V gene lookup returns CDR1 SQVTM and CDR2 ANQGSEA. Trimming shortened V by 8 bases and J by 0 bases, and 29 bases separated the two germline ends. The CDR3 totals 19 residues. CDR3 coding DNA: TGCAGCTCCTTGAGTCGCGGGCGACACCAAAGCCACTCCTACAATGAGCAGTTCTTC. Its translation is CSSLSRGRHQSHSYNEQFF.